These 30 T cell receptor beta chains originate from one sample sequenced in a study of CD8+ T cells in alopecia areata (dated by TCRdb to the late 2010s). The protocol used for the library was the immunoSEQ multiplex PCR assay. RNA was extracted from all samples and reverse transcribed into cDNA, which served as template for TCR sequencing. TCRdb's version of the immuneACCESS table is confined to in-frame rearrangements and falls short of the full clone set. An unresolved V gene accounts for under half of the shortfall where checked; the remainder is of unknown origin. The sample yields 150,000 to 190,000 clones; less than 65% were counted once. In total, the top ten clones hold just under 20% of the sample. The time point label corresponds to: baseline before oral tofacitinib. This sample comprised CD8+ T cells sorted from blood, obtained at week 0. All receptors derive from a human donor with alopecia areata.

This clone is a singleton in its sample. The chain uses TRBV2 and TRBJ2-5, with TRBD1 identical over 7 bases. CDR1 and CDR2 from the germline V gene are SNHLY and FYNNEI. CDR3 length: 17 residues. J gave up 0 bases and V 3 bases, and 10 bases lay outside the gene matches. The chain's CDR3 is CASSDLTGVVYQETQYF. The CDR3 DNA reads as TGTGCCAGCAGTGACTTAACAGGGGTCGTGTACCAAGAGACCCAGTACTTC.

The chain couples TRBV19 to TRBJ2-6; possibly TRBD1 for D (6 bases). V lost 5 bases to trimming and J lost 0 bases, with 17 bases between them. The CDR3 contains 18 residues. CDR1 LNHDA and CDR2 SQIVND come from the germline V gene (reference sequence). The CDR3 DNA follows: TGTGCCAGTAGTCTGGTCACAGGGCCTATCTCTGGGGCCAACGTCCTGACTTTC. Translation: CASSLVTGPISGANVLTF.

This clone is judged medium-sized (0.01 to 0.1%). The J gene is TRBJ1-5, the V gene TRBV10-2, with 7 nucleotides matching TRBD1. J was trimmed by 6 bases and V by 6 bases; bases with no gene match: 5. Germline lookup yields CDR1 WSHSY and CDR2 SAAADI. The CDR3 runs to 13 residues. In nucleotides, the CDR3 is TGCGCCAGCAGCATCGACAGGGCTCAGCCCCAGCATTTT. It is translated as CASSIDRAQPQHF.

The V call is TRBV11-2, the J call TRBJ1-5; D is uncertain. Germline V gives CDR1 SGHAT, CDR2 FQNNGV. The CDR3 runs to 14 residues. V lost 2 bases and J lost 4, with 9 bases in between. The CDR3 is CASSLSDPNQPQHF. CDR3 nucleotides: TGTGCCAGCAGCTTATCGGACCCTAATCAGCCCCAGCATTTT.

Turning to this clone: In the same sample, other DNA sequences code for this CDR3. V usage is TRBV29-1 and J usage is TRBJ1-2; D is unclear. Trimming removed 3 bases at V and 8 bases at J, with 10 bases between. This CDR3 is 11 amino acids long. Germline CDR1 is SQVTM and CDR2 is ANQGSEA. CDR3 nucleotide sequence: TGCAGCGTTGAGGGGAGTTACGGCTACACCTTC. Amino acids: CSVEGSYGYTF.

The rearrangement uses TRBV13 and TRBJ1-1, with TRBD1 identical over 9 bases. Germline V lookup: CDR1 PRHDT, CDR2 FYEKMQ (reference sequence). The CDR3 runs to 14 residues. V gave up 5 bases and J gave up 7 bases; unmatched junction bases: 8. DNA of the CDR3: TGTGCCAGCAGCCGCGGACAGGGGTTCGTTGAAGCTTTCTTT. Its protein product is CASSRGQGFVEAFF.

The chain uses TRBV23-1 and TRBJ1-5, with a weak D call TRBD1 (6 bases). TRBV23-1 is assigned to the ORF class and has an uncertain function. V dropped 11 bases and J dropped 4 bases, with 21 bases sitting between them. The CDR3 is made up of 15 amino acids. This CDR3 is CAQPGGQGRNQPQHF. CDR3 nucleotides: TGCGCCCAGCCGGGGGGGCAGGGAAGAAATCAGCCCCAGCATTTT.

The chain employs TRBV29-1 and TRBJ2-5; possible D gene TRBD2, 6 bases. The germline gives CDR1 SQVTM, CDR2 ANQGSEA. The CDR3 has 14 residues. The V end was cut by 1 base, the J end by 4 bases, with 13 bases between. The CDR3 reads CSVEAASVPETQYF. The CDR3 coding sequence is TGCAGCGTTGAAGCGGCTAGCGTTCCAGAGACCCAGTACTTC.

The chain recombines TRBV25-1 with TRBJ2-7, with D perhaps given as TRBD1 or TRBD2 (5 bases each). V dropped 7 bases and J dropped 3 bases, with 10 bases sitting between them. This CDR3 region has 12 residues. From germline, CDR1 is MGHDK and CDR2 SYGVNS. CDR3 sequence: CASIGGIYEQYF. The CDR3 region has the DNA TGTGCCAGCATTGGGGGAATCTACGAGCAGTACTTC.

The rearrangement uses TRBV4-3 and TRBJ2-7, with 8 bases identical to TRBD1. The germline gives CDR1 LGHNA, CDR2 YSLEER. J lost 4 bases, V lost 2 bases, and 1 base had no gene match. The CDR3 spans 13 residues. In DNA form, the CDR3 reads TGCGCCAGCAGCCAAACAGGGGGGTACGAGCAGTACTTC. It codes for CASSQTGGYEQYF.

This clone was picked up a small number of times. The chain recombines TRBV30 with TRBJ1-1, with D perhaps TRBD1 (6 bases). Germline loops: CDR1 GTSNPN, CDR2 SVGIG (reference sequence). Trimming cost V 5 bases and J 1 base, with 14 bases left between them. There are 14 residues in the CDR3. CDR3 residues: CAWDTGTSNTEAFF. CDR3 nucleotide sequence: TGTGCCTGGGATACCGGGACATCGAACACTGAAGCTTTCTTT.

This clone has a single count. V and J are TRBV25-1 and TRBJ1-1, with TRBD1 matching 7 bases. V dropped 8 bases and J dropped 5; count of bases not matched to a gene: 8. Per germline, CDR1 MGHDK and CDR2 SYGVNS. The CDR3 totals 13 residues. The CDR3 loop reads CASSRGLGTEAFF. CDR3 DNA: TGTGCCAGCTCGAGGGGGCTAGGGACTGAAGCTTTCTTT.

In its sample, this clone was seen a few times. The chain recombines TRBV2 with TRBJ1-4, with no clear D. This CDR3 is 14 amino acids long. Looked up from germline, CDR1 is SNHLY and CDR2 is FYNNEI. The V and J ends lost 7 bases and 7 bases respectively, with 16 bases between them. This CDR3 is CASIGDQRGEKLFF. CDR3 sequence (DNA): TGTGCCAGCATTGGTGACCAACGGGGTGAAAAACTGTTTTTT.

This chain joins TRBV11-2 and TRBJ1-6; no clear D gene. This CDR3 region has 16 residues. Germline V gives CDR1 SGHAT, CDR2 FQNNGV. Trimming took 2 bases from V and 7 from J, leaving 15 bases between them. The CDR3 spells CASSLNGPGSNSPLHF. In DNA, the CDR3 is TGTGCCAGCAGCTTAAATGGGCCGGGCTCGAATTCACCCCTCCACTTT. Looking up the rest from reference TRBV11-2 and TRBJ1-6 gives the full variable domain: EAGVAQSPRYKIIEKRQSVAFWCNPISGHATLYWYQQILGQGPKLLIQFQNNGVVDDSQLPKDRFSAERLKGVDSTLKIQPAKLEDSAVYLCASSLNGPGSNSPLHFGNGTRLTVT.

This chain joins TRBV7-8 and TRBJ1-6, with TRBD1 matching 10 bases. V dropped 4 bases and J dropped 9; count of bases not matched to a gene: 15. This CDR3 is 18 amino acids long. Germline V gene sequence: CDR1 SGHVS, CDR2 FQNEAQ. As DNA, the CDR3 is TGTGCCAGCAGCTCCCAGTTAGCCGACAGGGGGCTTTTTTCACCCCTCCACTTT. Its translation: CASSSQLADRGLFSPLHF.

This clone has a handful of counts. This sequence joins TRBV30 and TRBJ1-1; 8 nucleotides match TRBD1. This CDR3 contains 15 residues. Trimming took 5 bases from V and 2 from J; bases not matched to a gene: 10. Germline CDR1 and CDR2: GTSNPN and SVGIG (reference sequence). This CDR3 is CAWDAGTGLNTEAFF. The CDR3 DNA sequence: TGTGCCTGGGACGCCGGGACAGGTCTCAACACTGAAGCTTTCTTT.

This clone was recorded a few times. The sample contains more than one DNA sequence encoding this CDR3. The rearrangement joins TRBV30 to TRBJ2-3, with 9 bases fitting TRBD2. The J segment lost 1 base and the V segment lost 1 base, leaving 0 bases of the junction unmatched. Germline lookup yields CDR1 GTSNPN and CDR2 SVGIG (reference sequence). The CDR3 contains 14 residues. The CDR3 here is CAWSASGGTDTQYF. CDR3 DNA: TGTGCCTGGAGTGCTAGCGGGGGCACAGATACGCAGTATTTT. Looking up the rest from reference TRBV30 and TRBJ2-3 gives the full variable domain: SQTIHQWPATLVQPVGSPLSLECTVEGTSNPNLYWYRQAAGRGLQLLFYSVGIGQISSEVPQNLSASRPQDRQFILSSKKLLLSDSGFYLCAWSASGGTDTQYFGPGTRLTVL.

A few counts support this clone. The chain links TRBV7-9 to TRBJ2-3; TRBD2 is a possible D gene (5 bases). V lost 1 base and J lost 10, with 9 bases in between. From germline, CDR1 is SEHNR and CDR2 FQNEAQ (reference sequence). The CDR3 totals 12 residues. CDR3 in amino acids: CASSLDGNAQYF. For the CDR3, the DNA is TGTGCCAGCAGCTTAGACGGGAATGCGCAGTATTTT.

The table lists this clone with a few counts. The chain uses TRBV2 and TRBJ2-5; possible D gene TRBD2, 7 bases. CDR3 size: 15 residues. V shed 2 bases and J shed 4 bases, with 14 bases lying between them. Germline V gene sequence: CDR1 SNHLY, CDR2 FYNNEI. CDR3 in DNA: TGTGCCAGCAGTGAAAGAGGCGGGGGCGGAGAGACCCAGTACTTC. Translating gives CASSERGGGGETQYF.

The J gene is TRBJ2-7, the V gene TRBV9; 11 nucleotides line up with TRBD2. The J segment lost 5 bases and the V segment lost 3 bases, leaving 4 bases of the junction unmatched. This CDR3 contains 14 residues. The germline CDR1 and CDR2 sequences are SGDLS and YYNGEE. Here the CDR3 reads CASSALAGGHEQYF. CDR3 coding DNA: TGTGCCAGCAGCGCGCTAGCGGGGGGTCACGAGCAGTACTTC. The full variable domain, with the rest looked up from reference TRBV9 and TRBJ2-7, is DSGVTQTPKHLITATGQRVTLRCSPRSGDLSVYWYQQSLDQGLQFLIQYYNGEERAKGNILERFSAQQFPDLHSELNLSSLELGDSALYFCASSALAGGHEQYFGPGTRLTVT.

There are a few counts of this clone. The chain is built from TRBV29-1 and TRBJ2-1; a possible D gene is TRBD2 (5 bases). Germline V gene data show CDR1 as SQVTM and CDR2 as ANQGSEA. Trimming pared 3 bases from V and 10 bases from J, leaving 10 bases between. This CDR3 is 11 amino acids long. The CDR3 region is CSVDGEEEQFF. DNA of the CDR3: TGCAGCGTTGACGGGGAAGAAGAGCAGTTCTTC.

The rearrangement uses TRBV5-1 and TRBJ1-1; a possible D gene is TRBD1 (5 bases). The CDR3 extends over 15 amino acids. Trimming stripped 4 bases from V and 0 bases from J, with 13 bases between. The germline gives CDR1 SGHRS, CDR2 YFSETQ. CDR3 nucleotides: TGCGCCAGCAGCGCCACGGGACTCATGAACACTGAAGCTTTCTTT. Amino acid sequence: CASSATGLMNTEAFF.

This chain uses TRBV4-2 with TRBJ2-3; 10 nucleotides match TRBD2. V was clipped by 2 bases and J by 2 bases; unmatched bases: 4. CDR3 length equals 16 residues. The germline gives CDR1 LGHNA, CDR2 YNFKEQ. CDR3 in DNA: TGTGCCAGCAGCCAAAATAGCGGGGGGACCACAGATACGCAGTATTTT. Protein: CASSQNSGGTTDTQYF.

V and J are TRBV29-1 and TRBJ2-7; the D gene is possibly TRBD1 (6 bases). The CDR3 has 12 amino acids. Trimming took 3 bases from V and 3 from J, leaving 9 bases between them. Germline CDR1 reads SQVTM; CDR2 reads ANQGSEA. In DNA, the CDR3 is TGCAGCGTTGAGGACAGCCACTACGAGCAGTACTTC. It translates to CSVEDSHYEQYF.

The rearrangement uses TRBV29-1 and TRBJ2-1; D possibly matches TRBD1 or TRBD2 (5 bases each). V dropped 0 bases and J dropped 7 bases, with 7 bases sitting between them. This CDR3 comprises 12 residues. Germline V gene sequence: CDR1 SQVTM, CDR2 ANQGSEA. CDR3 sequence (DNA): TGCAGCGTTGAAGAGGGGGTAAATGAGCAGTTCTTC. This sequence encodes CSVEEGVNEQFF.

The chain employs TRBV11-2 and TRBJ2-1, with 13 bases lining up with TRBD2. V lost 0 bases to trimming and J lost 6 bases; unmatched junction nucleotides: 5. The CDR3 sequence is 17 residues long. In germline, CDR1 is SGHAT, CDR2 FQNNGV. CDR3 protein: CASSLDQRTSGGNEQFF. The CDR3 coding sequence is TGTGCCAGCAGCTTAGATCAGCGGACTAGCGGGGGCAATGAGCAGTTCTTC.

This sequence joins TRBV9 and TRBJ2-1; 7 bases line up with TRBD2. This CDR3 is 16 amino acids long. V shed 0 bases and J 4 bases; nucleotides not matched to a gene: 7. Germline CDR1 is SGDLS and CDR2 is YYNGEE. In nucleotides, the CDR3 is TGTGCCAGCAGCGTAGATGCGGGGGAGGATTACAATGAGCAGTTCTTC. Translated, it gives CASSVDAGEDYNEQFF. Drawing the rest from reference TRBV9 and TRBJ2-1, the complete variable domain is DSGVTQTPKHLITATGQRVTLRCSPRSGDLSVYWYQQSLDQGLQFLIQYYNGEERAKGNILERFSAQQFPDLHSELNLSSLELGDSALYFCASSVDAGEDYNEQFFGPGTRLTVL.

The genes are TRBV4-3 and TRBJ2-3; 8 bases fit TRBD2. The CDR3 runs 14 residues. The junction had 4 bases not matched to a gene; V was cut back by 4 bases and J by 4 bases. Germline values: CDR1 LGHNA, CDR2 YSLEER. The CDR3 DNA follows: TGCGCCAGCAGCCCGGGGGGGCTGCCAGATACGCAGTATTTT. This encodes CASSPGGLPDTQYF.

The chain is built from TRBV4-1 and TRBJ2-3; 8 bases align to TRBD1. This CDR3 is 16 amino acids long. V lost 4 bases, J lost 5 bases, and 11 bases stayed unmatched. Germline lookup yields CDR1 MGHRA and CDR2 YSYEKL. The DNA for the CDR3 is TGCGCCAGCAGCCTCTCACGGGACAGGCTTGGAGATACGCAGTATTTT. Its protein is CASSLSRDRLGDTQYF.

The CDR3 DNA reads TGCGCCAGCAGCTTTGAAAGTGAAGCTTTCTTT. Its protein product is CASSFESEAFF. The chain has TRBV5-1 and TRBJ1-1; D uncertain. The ends were cut back, 2 bases at V and 7 bases at J, with 6 bases in the middle. Germline values: CDR1 SGHRS, CDR2 YFSETQ. This CDR3 spans 11 amino acids.